This T cell receptor beta chain was documented in a study of blood T cell repertoires in COVID-19. Study overall: Samples representing acute and convalescent COVID-19 were sourced from the United States, Italy and Spain.

Per the authors' pipeline: Estimated nucleated cell counts came from reference gene primer amplification. Profiling relied on immunoSEQ multiplex PCR, and the TCRdb table lists in-frame clones only, not all of them. D and trimming come from the DNA, and the V and J calls and clone size come from that table. The sample lists 120,000 or so clones, roughly 84% occurring once. Germline V gives CDR1 SEHNR, CDR2 FQNEAQ (reference sequence). CDR3 length: 14 residues. The ends lost 3 bases at V and 6 bases at J; junction bases unmatched: 5. The chain recombines TRBV7-9 with TRBJ2-3; 8 nucleotides line up with TRBD2. Source material: peripheral blood. The source of this sequence is a woman in her 30s who had recovered from COVID-19. DNA for the CDR3: TGTGCCAGCAGCTTCACTAGCGGTTCGGATACGCAGTATTTT. Amino acids: CASSFTSGSDTQYF.